The 22 T cell receptor beta chains listed next were all sequenced from one sample in a study of radiotherapy plus CTLA-4 blockade in lung cancer. Profiling relied on immunoSEQ multiplex PCR, and the TCRdb table lists in-frame clones only, not all of them. The data show just over 60,000 clones, 70% to 85% seen once. The input for sequencing was peripheral blood, taken from a patient treated with radiotherapy plus ipilimumab. These receptors all stem from a human donor with non-small cell lung cancer who had a complete response to radiotherapy plus ipilimumab.

This clone came up once. The gene calls are TRBV25-1 and TRBJ2-7, with 9 bases that match TRBD1. CDR1 and CDR2 (germline): MGHDK, SYGVNS. The V gene end was trimmed by 2 bases and the J gene end by 4 bases; junction bases not matched to a gene: 6. The CDR3 spans 15 residues. The CDR3 protein is CASSEPGQGLYEQYF. CDR3 sequence (DNA): TGTGCCAGCAGTGAACCGGGACAGGGATTATACGAGCAGTACTTC.

Many counts were recorded for this clone. The chain is built from TRBV5-1 and TRBJ2-2; 7 bases map to TRBD1. Looked up from germline, CDR1 is SGHRS and CDR2 is YFSETQ. The CDR3 covers 13 residues. Trimming removed 4 bases from V and 6 bases from J; junction bases left unmatched: 3. CDR3 DNA: TGCGCCAGCAGCCCGGACAGGTCCGGGGAGCTGTTTTTT. Protein: CASSPDRSGELFF.

The chain uses TRBV5-3 and TRBJ2-2; D unclear. TRBV5-3 is designated an ORF whose function remains uncertain. CDR3 length: 15 amino acids. V shed 0 bases and J shed 3 bases, with 9 bases lying between them. The CDR3 loop is CARSLVNTYTGELFF. CDR3 sequence (DNA): TGTGCCAGAAGCTTGGTGAACACGTACACCGGGGAGCTGTTTTTT.

Remarks on this clone: A read error may account for a junction end that differs from germline. The rearrangement links TRBV7-7 to TRBJ2-2; 8 positions agree with TRBD1. The germline V gene encodes CDR1 SSHAT and CDR2 FNYEAQ (reference sequence). The CDR3 runs to 18 residues. CDR3 loop: CASSLGAGGPRDTGELFF. The CDR3 bases are TGTGCTAGCAGCTTAGGGGCAGGGGGCCCGCGGGACACCGGGGAGCTGTTTTTT.

The genes are TRBV4-1 and TRBJ2-7; TRBD2 aligns across 7 bases. This CDR3 spans 17 amino acids. The V and J ends lost 4 bases and 5 bases, in that order; junction bases with no gene match: 17. Germline CDR1 MGHRA, CDR2 YSYEKL. CDR3 nucleotide sequence: TGCGCCAGCAGCCCCTTGGGGGGAGCGGGGCCGTCCCACGAGCAGTACTTC. This codes for CASSPLGGAGPSHEQYF.

With regard to this clone: Other DNA sequences in this sample translate to the same CDR3. V usage is TRBV29-1 and J usage is TRBJ2-3; the match to TRBD2 covers 9 bases. The germline CDR1 and CDR2 sequences are SQVTM and ANQGSEA. V lost 6 bases and J lost 2; bases outside the gene matches: 6. The CDR3 runs to 14 residues. CDR3 protein: CSVDSGGNTDTQYF. Here the CDR3 DNA reads TGCAGCGTAGATAGCGGGGGTAACACAGATACGCAGTATTTT.

J is TRBJ2-1 and V is TRBV11-3; TRBD1 is a possible D gene (5 bases). The germline gives CDR1 SGHNT, CDR2 YENEEA. V was pared by 6 bases and J by 4 bases, with 13 bases between. The CDR3 is 14 residues long. The CDR3 DNA sequence: TGTGCCAGCAGAGGGGCTAGTAGATACAATGAGCAGTTCTTC. Its translation: CASRGASRYNEQFF.

The rearrangement links TRBV30 to TRBJ1-4; 9 nucleotides agree with TRBD1. Germline V gene lookup returns CDR1 GTSNPN and CDR2 SVGIG (reference sequence). J gave up 0 bases and V 2 bases, and 4 bases lay outside the gene matches. The CDR3 totals 16 residues. The CDR3 protein is CAWSKQGAATNEKLFF. CDR3 DNA sequence: TGTGCCTGGAGTAAACAGGGGGCCGCAACTAATGAAAAACTGTTTTTT.

The genes are TRBV18 and TRBJ2-2; TRBD2 matches at 8 bases. The CDR3 runs 14 residues. CDR1 and CDR2 (germline): KGHSH, LQKENI. V lost 5 bases, J lost 5 bases, and 4 bases stayed unmatched. CDR3 region: CASSGTRETGELFF. CDR3 bases: TGTGCCAGCTCAGGGACTAGAGAGACCGGGGAGCTGTTTTTT.

The J gene is TRBJ1-1, the V gene TRBV7-2; D gene unclear. CDR3 length: 14 residues. Between the trimmed V and J ends, which lost 3 bases and 3 bases, there was a span of 11 bases. Per germline, CDR1 SGHTA and CDR2 FQGNSA. The CDR3 sequence is CASSFINRDTEAFF. CDR3 DNA: TGTGCCAGCAGCTTCATAAATCGGGACACTGAAGCTTTCTTT.

As regards this clone: This sample includes further DNA sequences coding for the same CDR3. This chain connects TRBV19 to TRBJ1-4; 8 positions match TRBD1. CDR3 length equals 14 residues. Germline trimming cut 6 bases from V and 5 bases from J; bases unmatched to any gene: 5. Germline loops: CDR1 LNHDA, CDR2 SQIVND (reference sequence). CDR3 residues: CASSLRQGNEKLFF. The CDR3 DNA reads TGTGCCAGTAGCCTTCGACAGGGGAATGAAAAACTGTTTTTT.

The V call is TRBV12-2, the J call TRBJ1-5. TRBV12-2 is deemed a pseudogene. This CDR3 comprises 13 residues. The chain's CDR3 is CASRLAPSRPQHF. Here the CDR3 DNA reads TGTGCAAGTCGCTTAGCACCTTCGAGGCCCCAGCATTTT.

V and J are TRBV28 and TRBJ2-7; no firm D call. The V end was cut by 3 bases, the J end by 7 bases, with 10 bases between. Germline-derived CDR1 and CDR2 are MDHEN and SYDVKM. The CDR3 consists of 12 residues. Written as DNA, the CDR3 is TGTGCCAGCAGTTTGGGCTCGGGTGAGCAGTACGTC. Protein: CASSLGSGEQYV.

This clone was picked up a small number of times. The rearrangement joins TRBV30 to TRBJ2-1; perhaps TRBD1 as D (6 bases). The germline CDR1 and CDR2 sequences are GTSNPN and SVGIG (reference sequence). Trimming stripped 0 bases from V and 0 bases from J, with 12 bases between. The length of the CDR3 is 16 residues. In DNA, the CDR3 is TGTGCCTGGAGTGTCAACAGGGCCTACTCCTACAATGAGCAGTTCTTC. This encodes CAWSVNRAYSYNEQFF.

The chain links TRBV9 to TRBJ2-5; 10 nucleotides match TRBD2. Germline V gene data show CDR1 as SGDLS and CDR2 as YYNGEE. V lost 4 bases to trimming and J lost 4 bases; unmatched junction nucleotides: 16. This CDR3 contains 18 residues. CDR3 sequence: CASSLHGSSGGGPETQYF. The CDR3 coding sequence is TGTGCCAGCAGCTTACACGGTTCTAGCGGGGGAGGGCCAGAGACCCAGTACTTC.

The rearrangement joins TRBV19 to TRBJ1-1; D not resolved. The V and J ends lost 3 bases and 4 bases respectively, with 12 bases between them. The germline gives CDR1 LNHDA, CDR2 SQIVND (reference sequence). The CDR3 has 14 amino acids. As DNA, the CDR3 is TGTGCCAGTAGTATGTCCGGGCAGGCCACTGAAGCTTTCTTT. It translates to CASSMSGQATEAFF.

This chain uses TRBV11-2 with TRBJ2-5; D is unclear. CDR1 and CDR2 from the germline V gene are SGHAT and FQNNGV. CDR3 length equals 15 residues. V shed 2 bases and J shed 2 bases, with 12 bases lying between them. The CDR3 loop is CASSLSLGPQETQYF. The CDR3 nucleotides are TGTGCCAGCAGCTTATCCCTAGGTCCGCAAGAGACCCAGTACTTC.

DNA of the CDR3: TGCAGCGTTCAGAGTCTCGGGGAGCTGTTTTTT. Encoded protein: CSVQSLGELFF. The chain links TRBV29-1 to TRBJ2-2; D is uncertain. Germline V gives CDR1 SQVTM, CDR2 ANQGSEA. V was cut by 5 bases and J by 7 bases, with 8 bases left in between. The CDR3 is made up of 11 amino acids.

The chain carries TRBV4-3 and TRBJ1-3; tentatively, D is TRBD1 (5 bases). This CDR3 is 16 amino acids long. CDR1 LGHNA and CDR2 YSLEER come from the germline V gene. Trimming removed 0 bases from V and 2 bases from J, with 11 bases in between. CDR3 in amino acids: CASSQESRGTGNTIYF. In DNA form, the CDR3 reads TGCGCCAGCAGCCAAGAGAGTCGGGGGACTGGAAACACCATATATTTT.

The chain employs TRBV6-1 and TRBJ2-1, with D unclear. The ends were cut back, 2 bases at V and 3 bases at J, with 5 bases in the middle. The length of the CDR3 is 13 residues. Germline lookup yields CDR1 MNHNS and CDR2 SASEGT. CDR3 amino acids: CASSETFYNEQFF. As DNA, the CDR3 is TGTGCCAGCAGTGAAACTTTCTACAATGAGCAGTTCTTC.

The J gene is TRBJ1-3, the V gene TRBV29-1; D uncertain. In germline, CDR1 is SQVTM, CDR2 ANQGSEA. Trimming took 7 bases from V and 4 from J, leaving 11 bases between them. This CDR3 contains 12 residues. The CDR3 region has the DNA TGCAGCGCGAAGGGTAACGGAAACACCATATATTTT. It translates to CSAKGNGNTIYF. Drawing the rest from reference TRBV29-1 and TRBJ1-3, the complete variable domain is SAVISQKPSRDICQRGTSLTIQCQVDSQVTMMFWYRQQPGQSLTLIATANQGSEATYESGFVIDKFPISRPNLTFSTLTVSNMSPEDSSIYLCSAKGNGNTIYFGEGSWLTVV.

The chain has TRBV7-2 and TRBJ2-7; 8 bases are a match to TRBD1. The CDR3 is 15 amino acids. The V and J ends lost 2 bases and 7 bases, in that order; junction bases with no gene match: 10. Germline V gene sequence: CDR1 SGHTA, CDR2 FQGNSA. The CDR3 DNA reads as TGTGCCAGCAGCTTACGGTCAGGGGGCGCGAAAGAGCAGTACTTC. It yields the protein CASSLRSGGAKEQYF.